The 17 T cell receptor beta chains reported below all come from one sample, sequenced in a study of blood T cells in healthy people across ages. The authors ran a second PCR of about 6 to 11 cycles using a sample-barcoded 5' primer and a J-beta primer mix. MiXCR, run by TCRdb on the 5' RACE reads, gives a single entry per CDR3 protein. The sample contains more than 650,000 distinct CDR3 sequences, about 26% of which appear only once. This sample also belongs to another study, concerning T cells of mothers and their children.

Sequencing input: blood. The receptors come from a boy aged 10-17 years in good health.

V gene TRBV20-1 combines with J gene TRBJ1-1; 8 bases align to TRBD1. Germline CDR1 and CDR2: DFQATT and SNEGSKA (reference sequence). CDR3 length equals 13 residues. Losses at the gene ends were 6 bases for V and 5 bases for J; bases not matched to a gene: 8. Here the CDR3 DNA reads TGCAGTGCCAAAATACAGGGGGGGACTGAAGCTTTCTTT. Its protein product is CSAKIQGGTEAFF.

In regard to this clonotype: At one end, the junction sequence differs from germline, possibly due to a read error. The chain carries TRBV18 and TRBJ1-1; D unclear. The CDR3 has 15 amino acids. Germline assignment: CDR1 KGHSH and CDR2 LQKENI. The CDR3 coding sequence is TGTGCCAGCTCACCAAGGACGGAACTTAACACTGAAGTTTTCTTT. The encoded protein is CASSPRTELNTEVFF. Looking up the rest from reference TRBV18 and TRBJ1-1 gives the full variable domain: NAGVMQNPRHLVRRRGQEARLRCSPMKGHSHVYWYRQLPEEGLKFMVYLQKENIIDESGMPKERFSAEFPKEGPSILRIQQVVRGDSAAYFCASSPRTELNTEVFFGQGTRLTVV.

In this sample, this clonotype turned up a few times. Relative to the germline gene, one junction end is altered; a read error may explain this. The J gene is TRBJ1-5, the V gene TRBV3-1, with a possible D match to TRBD1 (6 bases). Per germline, CDR1 LGHDT and CDR2 YNNKEL (reference sequence). This CDR3 has 14 residues. In nucleotides, the CDR3 is TGTGCCGGCAGCCCGCGGGACAACGGCCAGCCCCAGCATTTT. It specifies CAGSPRDNGQPQHF.

This chain links TRBV14 with TRBJ2-5; D not certain. The DNA end is a closer match to TRBJ2-7, so the J assignment may be wrong. The CDR3 is 16 residues long. Germline CDR1 reads SGHDN; CDR2 reads FVKESK. This chain's CDR3 is CASSHTFYSLIYEQYF. The CDR3 bases are TGTGCCAGCAGCCACACCTTCTACTCGTTAATCTACGAGCAGTACTTC.

This clonotype was seen only a few times. One end of the junction is discordant with germline, which a read error may explain. The chain is built from TRBV5-6 and TRBJ2-2; D unclear. The V gene's germline CDR1 is SGHDT and CDR2 YYEEEE. This CDR3 spans 12 amino acids. The CDR3 is CASTLGSGELFF. CDR3 bases: TGTGCCAGCACCTTGGGTTCCGGGGAGCTGTTTTTT.

The chain employs TRBV20-1 and TRBJ2-7, with 7 positions matching TRBD2. The CDR3 runs 16 residues. The germline CDR1 and CDR2 sequences are DFQATT and SNEGSKA (reference sequence). V was clipped by 0 bases and J by 3 bases; unmatched bases: 11. The CDR3 DNA reads as TGCAGTGCTAGAGATAGGGGCCCGGGAGGATTCTACGAGCAGTACTTC. It yields the protein CSARDRGPGGFYEQYF.

This clonotype appeared many times. The rearrangement joins TRBV15 to TRBJ2-7; D gene uncertain. Between the trimmed V and J ends, which lost 0 bases and 4 bases, there was a span of 10 bases. The CDR3 is 14 residues long. Germline CDR1 and CDR2: LNHNV and YYDKDF (reference sequence). The CDR3 is CATSRDPGLYEQYF. The CDR3 DNA sequence: TGTGCCACCAGCAGAGACCCGGGCTTATACGAGCAGTACTTC.

The chain couples TRBV15 to TRBJ2-5, with D perhaps matching TRBD1 (5 bases). V shed 0 bases and J shed 2 bases, with 19 bases lying between them. This CDR3 has 18 residues. CDR1 is LNHNV, CDR2 YYDKDF, per germline (reference sequence). CDR3 DNA sequence: TGTGCCACCAGCAGAGACCCTCAGACAGCCAATGAGCAAGAGACCCAGTACTTC. Residues: CATSRDPQTANEQETQYF.

The gene calls are TRBV3-1 and TRBJ2-4, with 8 bases fitting TRBD1. Trimming took 1 base from V and 1 from J; bases not matched to a gene: 9. CDR1 is LGHDT, CDR2 YNNKEL, per germline (reference sequence). This CDR3 region has 18 residues. The CDR3 sequence is CASSQVQGADRAKNIQYF. Here the CDR3 DNA reads TGTGCCAGCAGCCAAGTGCAGGGGGCCGATCGCGCCAAAAACATTCAGTACTTC. Variable domain in full (rest from reference TRBV3-1 and TRBJ2-4): DTAVSQTPKYLVTQMGNDKSIKCEQNLGHDTMYWYKQDSKKFLKIMFSYNNKELIINETVPNRFSPKSPDKAHLNLHINSLELGDSAVYFCASSQVQGADRAKNIQYFGAGTRLSVL.

The rearrangement joins TRBV7-8 to TRBJ1-5; TRBD1 is a possible D gene (5 bases). This CDR3 contains 17 residues. With 5 bases removed from V and 2 bases from J, the gap between germline ends came to 19 bases. Germline V gene data show CDR1 as SGHVS and CDR2 as FQNEAQ. CDR3 sequence reads: CASSATPTGRGNQPQHF. The CDR3 region has the DNA TGTGCCAGCAGCGCAACCCCCACAGGACGCGGCAATCAGCCCCAGCATTTT. Full variable domain (outside the CDR3, taken from reference TRBV7-8 and TRBJ1-5): GAGVSQSPRYKVAKRGQDVALRCDPISGHVSLFWYQQALGQGPEFLTYFQNEAQLDKSGLPSDRFFAERPEGSVSTLKIQRTQQEDSAVYLCASSATPTGRGNQPQHFGDGTRLSIL.

The J gene is TRBJ2-1, the V gene TRBV5-1, with 9 bases fitting TRBD2. The junction had 10 bases not matched to a gene; V was cut back by 1 base and J by 8 bases. Per the germline V gene, CDR1 is SGHRS and CDR2 is YFSETQ. The CDR3 contains 16 residues. The CDR3 DNA sequence: TGCGCCAGCAGCTTGATTCCGCTAGCGGGGAGCTATGAGCAGTTCTTC. This codes for CASSLIPLAGSYEQFF.

This clonotype was detected only a few times. This sequence joins TRBV18 and TRBJ1-1; 7 bases map to TRBD1. This CDR3 comprises 12 residues. Per the germline V gene, CDR1 is KGHSH and CDR2 is LQKENI. V was pared by 6 bases and J by 8 bases, with 6 bases of the junction left unmatched. CDR3 residues: CASSQGQFEAFF. CDR3 nucleotides: TGTGCCAGCTCCCAGGGACAGTTCGAAGCTTTCTTT.

V and J are TRBV7-2 and TRBJ1-1, with TRBD1 identical over 9 bases. CDR3 size: 18 residues. Germline values: CDR1 SGHTA, CDR2 FQGNSA. Trimming cost V 5 bases and J 2 bases; bases outside gene matches: 15. The CDR3 DNA follows: TGTGCCAGCAGCAACCATTTACCGGGACAGGGTCCCAACACTGAAGCTTTCTTT. Residues: CASSNHLPGQGPNTEAFF.

This clonotype was seen many times. The V gene is TRBV5-1, the J gene TRBJ2-2; D is unclear. The CDR3 totals 13 residues. The ends were cut back, 3 bases at V and 7 bases at J, with 10 bases in the middle. Germline V gene lookup returns CDR1 SGHRS and CDR2 YFSETQ. The CDR3 spells CASSWAPGGELFF. For the CDR3, the DNA is TGCGCCAGCAGCTGGGCCCCGGGCGGGGAGCTGTTTTTT.

The chain links TRBV30 to TRBJ2-7; the match to TRBD2 covers 7 bases. From germline, CDR1 is GTSNPN and CDR2 SVGIG (reference sequence). After removal of 4 bases from V and 5 bases from J, the junction contained 17 bases not matched to a gene. The CDR3 sequence is 16 residues long. CDR3 sequence (DNA): TGTGCCTGGAAGGGCCCCCCGACTAGCACCGAGGACGAGCAGTACTTC. It yields the protein CAWKGPPTSTEDEQYF.

The table lists this clonotype with a few counts. The CDR3 here is CASTGDGANVLTF. In nucleotides, the CDR3 is TGTGCCAGCACGGGGGATGGGGCCAACGTCCTGACTTTC. The J gene is TRBJ2-6, the V gene TRBV6-5; TRBD2 might be the D (6 bases). V lost 7 bases to trimming and J lost 3 bases, with 7 bases between them. The CDR3 runs to 13 residues. Germline V gives CDR1 MNHEY, CDR2 SVGAGI.

The chain links TRBV7-9 to TRBJ2-7, with TRBD2 as a possible D gene (5 bases). Germline assignment: CDR1 SEHNR and CDR2 FQNEAQ (reference sequence). The V and J ends lost 5 bases and 5 bases respectively, with 13 bases between them. The CDR3 has 13 residues. CDR3 residues: CASSGGLLNEQYF. As DNA, the CDR3 is TGTGCCAGCAGCGGCGGGTTATTGAACGAGCAGTACTTC.